A single sample gave rise to the 10 T cell receptor beta chains below, sequenced in a study of blood T cell repertoires in COVID-19 (dated by TCRdb to the early 2020s). Libraries came from the immunoSEQ multiplex PCR assay. TCRdb's version of the immuneACCESS table is confined to in-frame rearrangements and falls short of the full clone set. An unresolved V gene accounts for under half of the shortfall where checked; the remainder is of unknown origin. For this sample the table gives 130,000 or so clones, of which roughly four fifths were detected only once. The ten largest make up roughly 7.9% of the sample. The specimen sequenced was peripheral blood. These receptors came from a human donor in a cohort sampled during active COVID-19.

The chain carries TRBV21-1 and TRBJ2-7; the D segment call TRBD2 is taken from the table without a DNA check. TRBV21-1 is recorded as a pseudogene. This CDR3 has 13 amino acids. CDR3 residues: CASSRRDPYEQYF. CDR3 nucleotide sequence: TGTGCCAGCAGCAGGAGGGACCCCTACGAGCAGTACTTC.

The rearrangement links TRBV4-1 to TRBJ2-7; TRBD1 is a possible D gene (5 bases). The V gene lost 4 bases and the J gene lost 0 bases, with 10 bases spanning the gap. Germline CDR1 reads MGHRA; CDR2 reads YSYEKL. This CDR3 contains 14 residues. CDR3 protein: CASSPTVPSYEQYF. In nucleotides, the CDR3 is TGCGCCAGCAGCCCGACAGTTCCCTCCTACGAGCAGTACTTC.

The chain employs TRBV7-9 and TRBJ2-7; 7 bases line up with TRBD1. Germline assignment: CDR1 SEHNR and CDR2 FQNEAQ (reference sequence). The length of the CDR3 is 16 residues. V shed 5 bases, J shed 5 bases, and the junction held 15 bases outside the gene matches. CDR3 in amino acids: CASSPKQTGRGDEQYF. The CDR3 DNA sequence: TGTGCCAGCAGCCCTAAACAGACAGGGAGAGGAGACGAGCAGTACTTC.

V and J are TRBV5-4 and TRBJ2-7; 8 bases agree with TRBD2. V shed 2 bases and J 7 bases; nucleotides not matched to a gene: 11. CDR1 and CDR2 from the germline V gene are SGHNT and YYREEE (reference sequence). The CDR3 is 15 residues long. The DNA for the CDR3 is TGTGCCAGCAGCTTCTCCGGGGGGGTCCCCCGGGAGCAGTACTTC. Translation gives CASSFSGGVPREQYF.

Written as DNA, the CDR3 is TGCGCCAGCAGCCAAGTTACCGCGACCTACGAGCAGTACTTC. Translated: CASSQVTATYEQYF. V gene TRBV4-1 combines with J gene TRBJ2-7; no definite D call. Germline loops: CDR1 MGHRA, CDR2 YSYEKL. CDR3 length: 14 residues. V lost 1 base and J lost 2, with 9 bases in between.

The chain is built from TRBV28 and TRBJ1-4, with a weak D call TRBD1 (6 bases). CDR1 MDHEN and CDR2 SYDVKM come from the germline V gene. Trimming shortened V by 3 bases and J by 7 bases, and 9 bases separated the two germline ends. The CDR3 runs to 13 residues. CDR3 sequence: CASSFRGGEKLFF. The CDR3 nucleotides read TGTGCCAGCAGTTTCAGGGGTGGTGAAAAACTGTTTTTT.

As DNA, the CDR3 is TGTGCCAGCAGTCGCGGCTCCTACGAGCAGTACTTC. Translated: CASSRGSYEQYF. The J gene is TRBJ2-7, the V gene TRBV6-5; unclear D gene. The CDR3 length is 12 residues. Germline CDR1 reads MNHEY; CDR2 reads SVGAGI. The ends were cut back, 5 bases at V and 0 bases at J, with 5 bases in the middle.

The chain combines TRBV5-1 with TRBJ1-1; 10 bases are shared with TRBD1. Germline V gives CDR1 SGHRS, CDR2 YFSETQ. The CDR3 loop spans 15 amino acids. Trimming took 4 bases from V and 5 from J; bases not matched to a gene: 8. As DNA, the CDR3 is TGCGCCAGCAGCCGAGGGGACAGGGGCGGTACTGAAGCTTTCTTT. It codes for CASSRGDRGGTEAFF.

This sequence joins TRBV6-6 and TRBJ2-7, with TRBD2 matching over 9 bases. V was clipped by 4 bases and J by 0 bases; unmatched bases: 7. The germline gives CDR1 MNHNY, CDR2 SVGAGI (reference sequence). The CDR3 is 16 amino acids. CDR3 in DNA: TGTGCCAGCAGTTTAACAGCGGGGGGAAGCTCCTACGAGCAGTACTTC. It codes for CASSLTAGGSSYEQYF.

This chain connects TRBV6-5 to TRBJ2-7, with TRBD1 as a possible D gene (5 bases). Germline V gives CDR1 MNHEY, CDR2 SVGAGI. The CDR3 covers 14 residues. Trimming shortened V by 6 bases and J by 6 bases, and 18 bases separated the two germline ends. CDR3: CASRKYQGGAEQYF. In DNA form, the CDR3 reads TGTGCCAGCAGAAAATACCAGGGTGGTGCCGAGCAGTACTTC.